This T cell receptor (beta chain) derives from a study of shared clonotypes between healthy human individuals. Findings and caveats of the study: Against clonotypes common to all four donors, non-shared ones had lower generation probabilities.

Generated by immunoSEQ multiplex PCR, the TCRdb table keeps only in-frame clones and is missing some. The repertoire holds roughly 2.6 million clones, with over 85% as singletons. About this clone itself: Its antigen is unidentified.

This clonotype was obtained from a man aged 18 to 29 in good health. Sequencing was done on a sample of naive CD4+ T cells sorted from blood. Subset indicated: CD45RA+ positively selected.

The CDR3 DNA reads TGTGCCAGCGGCGGGGTTAACTACGAGCAGTACTTC. Amino acid sequence: CASGGVNYEQYF. The chain uses TRBV7-9 and TRBJ2-7; a possible D gene is TRBD2 (6 bases). V lost 8 bases, J lost 3 bases, and 11 bases lay in between. This CDR3 is built from 12 residues. Germline V gives CDR1 SEHNR, CDR2 FQNEAQ (reference sequence).